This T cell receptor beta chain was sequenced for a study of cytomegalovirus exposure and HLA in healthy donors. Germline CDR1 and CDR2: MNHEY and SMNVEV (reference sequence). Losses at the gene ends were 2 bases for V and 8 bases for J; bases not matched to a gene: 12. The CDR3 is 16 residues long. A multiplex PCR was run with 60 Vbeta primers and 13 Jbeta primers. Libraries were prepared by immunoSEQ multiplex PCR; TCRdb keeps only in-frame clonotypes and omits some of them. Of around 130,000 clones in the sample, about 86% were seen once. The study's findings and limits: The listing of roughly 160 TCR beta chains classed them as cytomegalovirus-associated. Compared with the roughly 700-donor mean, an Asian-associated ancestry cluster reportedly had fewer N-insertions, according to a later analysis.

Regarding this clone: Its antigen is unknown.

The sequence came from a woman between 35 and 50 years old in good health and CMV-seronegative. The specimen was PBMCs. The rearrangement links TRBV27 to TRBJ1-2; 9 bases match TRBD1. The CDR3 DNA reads TGTGCCAGCAGTTTAGGCGGTTGGTTGGGGACAGGGGGCTACACCTTC. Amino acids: CASSLGGWLGTGGYTF.